This T cell receptor (beta chain) was obtained from a study of T cells after yellow fever vaccination. Study-level points and caveats: The CD4 compartment and the CD8 compartment contained a small share of clonotypes in common. After the booster, around 95% of CD4 and about 90% of CD8 primary-response clones were re-detected.

MiXCR, applied by TCRdb to the 5' RACE reads, yields one record per CDR3 protein. The sample has 250,000 to 300,000 distinct CDR3 sequences, 13% seen once. V lost 0 bases and J 1 base, leaving 7 bases between the germline ends. Germline loops: CDR1 KGHSH, CDR2 LQKENI. The CDR3 extends over 14 amino acids. This clonotype was detected a few times. Antigen unknown. The material was CD4+ T cells sorted from PBMCs, obtained 45 days after the yellow fever booster vaccination. The rearrangement joins TRBV18 to TRBJ2-7; D call uncertain. The sequence derives from a man aged 25 to 40 who received the YFV17D yellow fever vaccine. CDR3 residues: CASSPPAASYEQYF. DNA for the CDR3: TGTGCCAGCTCACCACCGGCAGCTTCCTACGAGCAGTACTTC.